This T cell receptor beta chain was identified during a study of cytomegalovirus exposure and HLA in healthy donors. Broader study findings: The investigators catalogued 150 to 200 TCR beta chains as cytomegalovirus-associated.

Germline trimming cut 5 bases from V and 8 bases from J; bases unmatched to any gene: 5. The CDR3 covers 15 residues. The V gene's germline CDR1 is SGHRS and CDR2 YFSETQ. Profiled with immunoSEQ multiplex PCR; TCRdb holds only in-frame clones, not every one. Among some 330,000 clones listed, roughly 90% were seen once. Concerning this clone itself: Its target is unknown.

The chain uses TRBV5-1 and TRBJ2-1; 15 bases agree with TRBD2. This sequence originates from a woman between 18 and 29 years old in good health and CMV-seronegative. Sequenced input: PBMCs. The CDR3 spells CASRGGLAGGHEQFF. DNA of the CDR3: TGCGCCAGCAGGGGGGGACTAGCGGGAGGACATGAGCAGTTCTTC.